This T cell receptor (beta chain) was obtained from a study of regulatory T cells in long-lasting Graves disease. About the research overall: Less than 3 months of antithyroid drugs had been taken by newly diagnosed Graves' patients.

Time point given: newly diagnosed GD, antithyroid drugs for less than 3 months. With RNA extracted from PBMCs as input, the TCR library was made. CDR3 length: 17 residues. Trimming left V 1 base short and J 0 bases short, with 13 bases between. Germline V gene data show CDR1 as SGHAT and CDR2 as FQNNGV. Sequencing libraries for TCR beta were prepared with iRepertoire HTBI primers and Arm-PCR of CDR3 regions. In TCRdb, the multiplex PCR reads were re-called with MiXCR into one record per CDR3 protein. Of 350,000 to 400,000 distinct CDR3 sequences detected, roughly a sixth appear once; the ten largest clones hold 20% to 25%.

This TCR derives from a female donor with Graves disease. The chain uses TRBV11-2 and TRBJ2-1; D possibly corresponds to TRBD1 (5 bases). The sample here was peripheral blood mononuclear cells (PBMCs), taken at new diagnosis, from a patient treated with antithyroid drugs. The CDR3 sequence: CASSLVGVSSSYNEQFF. The CDR3 coding sequence is TGTGCCAGCAGCTTAGTAGGGGTCTCGAGCTCCTACAATGAGCAGTTCTTC.